The entry below gives a single T cell receptor (beta chain) sequence along with its context. In the authors' methods: Reference gene primer amplification gave estimated nucleated cell counts. The protocol was immunoSEQ multiplex PCR, while the TCRdb copy is restricted to in-frame clones and leaves out a portion. V and J calls and clone size follow that table, whereas D and trimming were derived from the DNA. Of around 46,000 clones listed, 60% to 80% are singletons. These data are taken from a study of blood T cell repertoires in COVID-19. The TCR was taken from a human donor with active or convalescent COVID-19. The donor label of this sample is uncertain. What was sequenced was peripheral blood.

The CDR3 sequence is CASSQSTSGSGEQYF. DNA of the CDR3: TGTGCCAGCAGCCAGTCCACTAGCGGGAGCGGCGAGCAGTACTTC. The chain has TRBV3-1 (or the pseudogene TRBV3-2) and TRBJ2-7; TRBD2 matches at 11 bases. The CDR3 runs to 15 residues. Germline-derived CDR1 and CDR2 are LGHDT and YNNKEL (reference sequence). Losses at the gene ends were 3 bases for V and 6 bases for J; bases not matched to a gene: 7.